The present entry profiles one TCR beta chain with its context. The antigen is unknown. As for time point: week 35, safety follow-up. A single vaccine dose contained 300 ug of mutant IDH1 20-mer peptide, and topical imiquimod was used with it. Sequencing used immunoSEQ multiplex PCR; TCRdb keeps in-frame clones, though not all of them. The profile covers approximately 50,000 clones, with about nine tenths appearing a single time and over 1.5% taken by the ten largest. Germline V gene data show CDR1 as MNHNS and CDR2 as SASEGT. J was trimmed by 6 bases and V by 5 bases; bases with no gene match: 7. The CDR3 has 15 amino acids. The record originates from a study of a mutant IDH1 vaccine in newly diagnosed glioma.

This chain joins TRBV6-1 and TRBJ2-5; 12 bases agree with TRBD2. The source is a man between 35 and 55 years old with glioma. Sequenced material: PBMCs, taken from a glioma patient whose treatment included an IDH1 peptide vaccine. Here the CDR3 DNA reads TGTGCCAGCAGTCGACTAGCGGGAGAGACGCAGACCCAGTACTTC. It encodes CASSRLAGETQTQYF.